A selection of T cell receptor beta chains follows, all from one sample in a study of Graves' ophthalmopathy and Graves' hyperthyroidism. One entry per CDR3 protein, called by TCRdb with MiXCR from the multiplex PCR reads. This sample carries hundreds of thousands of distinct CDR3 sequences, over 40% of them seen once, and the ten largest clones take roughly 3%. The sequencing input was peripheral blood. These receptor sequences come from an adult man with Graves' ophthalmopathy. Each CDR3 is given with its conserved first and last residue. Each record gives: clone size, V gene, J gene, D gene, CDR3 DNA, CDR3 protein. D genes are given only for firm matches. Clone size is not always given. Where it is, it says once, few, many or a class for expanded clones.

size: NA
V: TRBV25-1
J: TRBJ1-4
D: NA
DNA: TGTGCCAGCAGTGAAGGGGCGAATAGGCTACATGAAAAACTGTTTTTT
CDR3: CASSEGANRLHEKLFF

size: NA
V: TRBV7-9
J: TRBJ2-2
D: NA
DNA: TGTGCCAGCAGCCCAACAGGTCTTAACACCGGGGAGCTGCTTTTT
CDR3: CASSPTGLNTGELLF

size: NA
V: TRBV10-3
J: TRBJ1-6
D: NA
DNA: TGTGCCACCAGACCCGCGGCGAATTCACCCCTCCACTTT
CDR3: CATRPAANSPLHF

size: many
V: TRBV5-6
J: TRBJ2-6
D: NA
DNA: TGTGCCAGCAGCTTAAGGGATCCCTTCTCTGGGGCCAACGTCCTGACTTTC
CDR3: CASSLRDPFSGANVLTF

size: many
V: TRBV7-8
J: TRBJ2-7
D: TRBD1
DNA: TGTGCCAGCAGCCACGACAGGGATCTTTACGAGCAGTACTTC
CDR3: CASSHDRDLYEQYF

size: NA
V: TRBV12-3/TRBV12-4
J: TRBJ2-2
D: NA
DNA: TGTGCCAGCAGTTTTTACCGGACCACCGGGGAGCTGTTTTTT
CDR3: CASSFYRTTGELFF

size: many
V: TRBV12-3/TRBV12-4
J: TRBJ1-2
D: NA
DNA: TGTGCCAGCAGTTTAGGTCCCAGTCACGCCGGCTACACCTTC
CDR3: CASSLGPSHAGYTF

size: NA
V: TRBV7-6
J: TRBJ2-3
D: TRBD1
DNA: TGTGCCAGCAGCTCAAAGCTTAGGACAGGGGAAGATACGCAGTATTTT
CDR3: CASSSKLRTGEDTQYF

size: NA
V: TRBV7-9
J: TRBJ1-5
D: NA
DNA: TGTGCCAGCGACCCCGGGGGGCCCCAGCATTTT
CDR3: CASDPGGPQHF

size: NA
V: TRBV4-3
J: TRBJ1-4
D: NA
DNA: TGCGCCAGCAGCCAAGATCATCGGGGCGGGGAAAAACTGTTTTTT
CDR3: CASSQDHRGGEKLFF

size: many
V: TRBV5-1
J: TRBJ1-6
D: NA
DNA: TGCGCCAGCAGCCCGCTGGGCGACAGCGGTAATTCACCCCTCCACTTT
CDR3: CASSPLGDSGNSPLHF

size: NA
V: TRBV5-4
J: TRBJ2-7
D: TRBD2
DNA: TGTGCCAGCAGCTTATCGGGGGGTATCCACGAGCAGTACTTC
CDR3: CASSLSGGIHEQYF

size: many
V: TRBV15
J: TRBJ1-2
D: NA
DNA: TGTGCCACCAGCAGAGATATAGAAGGAGCAGGTGGCTACACCTTC
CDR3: CATSRDIEGAGGYTF

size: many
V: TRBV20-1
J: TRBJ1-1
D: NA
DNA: TGCAGTGCTAGAGGGGGTCCCACTGAAGCTTTCTTT
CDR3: CSARGGPTEAFF

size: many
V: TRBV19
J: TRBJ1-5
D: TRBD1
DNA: TGTGCCAGTAGTACCGGACAGGGGCTTAGCAATCAGCCCCAGCATTTT
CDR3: CASSTGQGLSNQPQHF

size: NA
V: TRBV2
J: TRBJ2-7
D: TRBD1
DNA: TGTGCCAGCAGCGCCTCCGGGACAGGGAGGGGCTACGAGCAGTACTTC
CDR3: CASSASGTGRGYEQYF

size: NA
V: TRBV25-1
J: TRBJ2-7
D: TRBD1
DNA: TGTGCCAGCAGTGCTAGAATTCCCGGGACAGGGCTTGGCGAGCAGTACTTC
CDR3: CASSARIPGTGLGEQYF

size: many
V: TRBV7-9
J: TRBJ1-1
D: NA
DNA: TGTGCCAGCAGCTTGCGGGGCGGGGGCAAGAACACTGAAGCTTTCTTT
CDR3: CASSLRGGGKNTEAFF

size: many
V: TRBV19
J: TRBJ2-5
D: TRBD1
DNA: TGTGCCAGTAGTGTTCCCCACAGGGGCGCAGGAGAGACCCAGTACTTC
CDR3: CASSVPHRGAGETQYF

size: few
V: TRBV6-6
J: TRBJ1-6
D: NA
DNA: TGTGCCAGCAGTTACTACGGGGGCCCGGGATCACCCCTCCACTTT
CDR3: CASSYYGGPGSPLHF

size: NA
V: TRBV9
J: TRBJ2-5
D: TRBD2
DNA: TGTGCCAGCAGAGAAGGCGGGGGGAGGAAGACCCAGTACTTC
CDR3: CASREGGGRKTQYF

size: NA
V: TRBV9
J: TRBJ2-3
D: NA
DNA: TGTGCCAGCAGCGTAGACCCGGTCACAGATACGCAGTATTTT
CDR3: CASSVDPVTDTQYF

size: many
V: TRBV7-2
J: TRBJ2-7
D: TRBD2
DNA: TGTGCCAGCAGCTTACTTAGCGGGGGGGTCGAGCAGTACTTC
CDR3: CASSLLSGGVEQYF

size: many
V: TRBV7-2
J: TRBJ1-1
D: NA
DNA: TGTGCCAGCAGCTTAGCAGGGTTCGCTTTCTTT
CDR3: CASSLAGFAFF

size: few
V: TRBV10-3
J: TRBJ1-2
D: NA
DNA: TGTGCCATCAGGACAGGTGATGCCTATGGCTACACCTTC
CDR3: CAIRTGDAYGYTF

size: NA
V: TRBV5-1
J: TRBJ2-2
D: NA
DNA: TGCGCCAGCAGCTACGGGACCACGGGGGAGCTGTTTTTT
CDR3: CASSYGTTGELFF

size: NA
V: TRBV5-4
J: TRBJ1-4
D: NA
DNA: TGTGCCAGCAGCCTTGGGGCAGGGGCTAATGAAAAACTGTTTTTT
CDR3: CASSLGAGANEKLFF

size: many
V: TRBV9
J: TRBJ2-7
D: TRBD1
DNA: TGTGCCAGCAGCATCGGACAGGGTCCCTCCTACGAGCAGTACTTC
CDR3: CASSIGQGPSYEQYF

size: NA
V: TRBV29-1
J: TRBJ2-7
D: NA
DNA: TGCAGCTTGGTGGGACCGTACGAGCAGTACTTC
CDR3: CSLVGPYEQYF

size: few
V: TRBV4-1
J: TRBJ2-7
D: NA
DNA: TGCGCCAGCCAGGCAATTCGCGGATTTCCCTACGAGCAGTACTTC
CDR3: CASQAIRGFPYEQYF

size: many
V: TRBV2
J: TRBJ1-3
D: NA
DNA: TGTGCCAGCAGTGAAATTACAGGCCCTGGAAACACCATATATTTT
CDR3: CASSEITGPGNTIYF

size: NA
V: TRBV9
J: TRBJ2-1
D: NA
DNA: TGTGCCAGCAGCCAAGCCCCTCTAGCCGCGAGCTACAATGAGCAGTTCTTC
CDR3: CASSQAPLAASYNEQFF

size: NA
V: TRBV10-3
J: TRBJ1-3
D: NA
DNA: TGTGCCATCAGTGATGGTTCGAACACCATATATTTT
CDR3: CAISDGSNTIYF

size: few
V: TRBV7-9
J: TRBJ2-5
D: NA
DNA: TGTGCCAGCAGCTTAGCGCCCGCCCGGAACCAAGAGACCCAGTACTTC
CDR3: CASSLAPARNQETQYF

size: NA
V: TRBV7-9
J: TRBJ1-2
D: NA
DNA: TGTGCCAGCAGCTTTCAAGGTGGCTACACCTTC
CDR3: CASSFQGGYTF

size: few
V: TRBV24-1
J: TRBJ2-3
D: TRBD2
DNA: TGTGCCACCAGTGACGCTGGGACTAGCGGGAGAACAGATACGCAGTATTTT
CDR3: CATSDAGTSGRTDTQYF

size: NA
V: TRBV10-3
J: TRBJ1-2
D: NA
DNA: TGTGCCATCAGACCCACCGGGGCAGACTATGGCTACACCTTC
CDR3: CAIRPTGADYGYTF

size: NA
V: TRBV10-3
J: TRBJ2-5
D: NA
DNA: TGTGCCATCAGTGGGACGGGGGATGTGGAGACCCAGTACTTC
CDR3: CAISGTGDVETQYF

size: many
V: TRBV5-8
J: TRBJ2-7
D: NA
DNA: TGTGCCAGCAGTCCCTGGGAAGGGTACGAGCAGTACTTC
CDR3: CASSPWEGYEQYF

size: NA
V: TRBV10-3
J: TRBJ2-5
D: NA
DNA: TGTGCCATCGGCGGGCTTGAAGAGACCCAGTACTTC
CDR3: CAIGGLEETQYF

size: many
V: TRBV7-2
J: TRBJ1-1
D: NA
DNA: TGTGCCAGCAGCTTAGAACTGGTGAACACTGAAGCTTTCTTT
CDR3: CASSLELVNTEAFF

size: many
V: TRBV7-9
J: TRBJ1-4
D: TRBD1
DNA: TGTGCCAGCAGCCAGGGACAGGGGAGTGAAAAACTGTTTTTT
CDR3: CASSQGQGSEKLFF

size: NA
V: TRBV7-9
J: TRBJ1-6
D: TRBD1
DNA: TGTGCCAGCAGCGAAGGGACAGGGCCCCTCCACTTT
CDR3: CASSEGTGPLHF

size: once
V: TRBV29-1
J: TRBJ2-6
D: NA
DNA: TGCAGCGTTCTCCGGGACTCTGGGGCCAACGTCCTGACTTTC
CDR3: CSVLRDSGANVLTF

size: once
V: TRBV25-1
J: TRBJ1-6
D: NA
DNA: TGTGCCAGCTTGGATGGGGGGCGTAGGAATTCACCCCTCCACTTT
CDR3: CASLDGGRRNSPLHF

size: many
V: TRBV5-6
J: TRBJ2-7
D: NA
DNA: TGTGCCAGCACCTCCTCGGACGGGAGCTCCTACGAGCAGTACTTC
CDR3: CASTSSDGSSYEQYF

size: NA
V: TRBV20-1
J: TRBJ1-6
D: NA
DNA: TGCAGTGCTAGAGTCCCCCCAGGGGTGGATTCACCCCCCCACTTT
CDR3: CSARVPPGVDSPPHF

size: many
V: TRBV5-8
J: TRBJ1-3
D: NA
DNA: TGTGCCAGCAGCTTGGAGGCGGGAAACACCATATATTTT
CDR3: CASSLEAGNTIYF

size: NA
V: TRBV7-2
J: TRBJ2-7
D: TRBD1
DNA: TGTGCCAGCAGCTGGGGACAGCTCTACGAGCAGTACTTC
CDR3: CASSWGQLYEQYF

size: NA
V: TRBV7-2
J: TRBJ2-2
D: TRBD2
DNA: TGTGCCAGCAGCCCCGGACCTAGCGGGGGACCCACCGGGGAGCTGTTTTTT
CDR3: CASSPGPSGGPTGELFF